This TCR beta chain stems from a study of CD8+ T cells in alopecia areata. The overall study: Treated patients were given oral tofacitinib, which was dosed at 5 to 10 mg twice daily.

Study outcomes and limitations: Scalp clonality and expanded CD8+ clones among the top 100 were significantly decreased by tofacitinib. The study found that many expanded lesional clones persisted in scalp and blood during tofacitinib.

Sequencing relied on a cDNA template that was reverse transcribed from extracted RNA. Repertoires were generated with immunoSEQ multiplex PCR, while TCRdb's copy carries only in-frame clones and drops some. The table records more than 90,000 clones, around 60% of them present only once. Germline V gene sequence: CDR1 MNHEY, CDR2 SMNVEV (reference sequence). This CDR3 spans 12 amino acids. V lost 6 bases and J 2 bases, leaving 7 bases between the germline ends. Treatment given: oral pan-JAK inhibitor, 5-10 mg twice daily. A remark on this clone: What it binds is not known.

The rearrangement joins TRBV27 to TRBJ1-1; D remains unclear. This specimen was CD8+ T cells sorted from blood, taken at week 4, from a patient treated with tofacitinib. This sequence originates from a human donor with alopecia areata. DNA of the CDR3: TGTGCCAGCAGAGGAGAAAACACTGAAGCTTTCTTT. It specifies CASRGENTEAFF.